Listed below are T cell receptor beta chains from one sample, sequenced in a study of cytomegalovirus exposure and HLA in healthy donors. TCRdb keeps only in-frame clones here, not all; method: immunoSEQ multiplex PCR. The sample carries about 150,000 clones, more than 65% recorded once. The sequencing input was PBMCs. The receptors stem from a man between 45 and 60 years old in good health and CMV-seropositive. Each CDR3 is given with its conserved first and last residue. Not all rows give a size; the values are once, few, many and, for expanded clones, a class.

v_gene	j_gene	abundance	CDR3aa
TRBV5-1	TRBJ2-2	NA	CASSSASGRFTGELFF
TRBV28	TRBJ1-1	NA	CASSFIRPGFMAFF
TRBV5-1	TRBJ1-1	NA	CASSQGVNTEAFF
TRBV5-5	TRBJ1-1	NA	CASSYTSTETEAFF
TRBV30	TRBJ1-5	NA	CAWSGQGDNQPQHF
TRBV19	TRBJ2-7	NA	CASSIIGLADYEQYF
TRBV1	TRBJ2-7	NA	CTSSTGLAYEQYF
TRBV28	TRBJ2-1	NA	CASKGTSGYNEQFF
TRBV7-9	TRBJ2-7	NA	CASSPPRSSGSHTYEQYF
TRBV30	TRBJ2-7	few	CAWSDLLPGQRPVYEQYF
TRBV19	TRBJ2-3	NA	CAIIKLWDRGGDTQYF
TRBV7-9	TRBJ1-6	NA	CASSFGTEGIPLHF
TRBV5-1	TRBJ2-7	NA	CASSSILGSSSYEQYF
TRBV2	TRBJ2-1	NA	CASPGGSGSNEQFF
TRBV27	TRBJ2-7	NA	CASSLNPWGGFSEQYF
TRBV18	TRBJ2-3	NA	CASSPPAGRTDTQYF
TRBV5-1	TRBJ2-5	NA	CASSLEAGQGAQTQYF
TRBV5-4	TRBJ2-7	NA	CASSKGLAGGISYEQYF
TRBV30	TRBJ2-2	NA	CAWRAGVYTGELFF
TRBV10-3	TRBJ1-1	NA	CAISGQGDNEAFF
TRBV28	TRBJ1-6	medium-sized	CASSFRTGFHSPLHF
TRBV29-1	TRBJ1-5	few	CSVATGDINQPQHF
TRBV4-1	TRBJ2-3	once	CASSQGPGTSGSTDTQYF
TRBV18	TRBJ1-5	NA	CASSPRTGFDDQPQHF
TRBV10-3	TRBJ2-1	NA	CAHGWQGDTREQFF
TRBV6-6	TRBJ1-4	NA	CASRQLGTGVEKLFF